Listed below are T cell receptor beta chains from one sample, sequenced in a study of PD-1 blockade in classical Hodgkin lymphoma. Method: immunoSEQ multiplex PCR; TCRdb's copy keeps in-frame clones and lacks some. The profile shows fewer than 20,000 clones, roughly 80% of them singletons. Sample: peripheral blood mononuclear cells (PBMCs), taken at baseline. These receptors were taken from a human donor with classical Hodgkin lymphoma. Each CDR3 is given with its conserved first and last residue. Fields, in order: CDR3 DNA, CDR3 protein, D gene, V gene, J gene. D genes are given only for firm matches.

TGTGCCAGCAGCCCCTCCATCGCCGGCACAGATACGCAGTATTTT	CASSPSIAGTDTQYF	.	TRBV7-3	TRBJ2-3
TGTGCCTGGAGTCCACAGGGGAACACTGAAGCTTTCTTT	CAWSPQGNTEAFF	.	TRBV30	TRBJ1-1
TGTGCCAGCAGGGAAATAAGCGGGAGGGTACAAGAGACCCAGTACTTC	CASREISGRVQETQYF	TRBD2	TRBV6-4	TRBJ2-5
TGTGCCAGCAGCTATGGGACAGGGGGGTTTCGGACCGGGGAGCTGTTTTTT	CASSYGTGGFRTGELFF	TRBD1	TRBV5-6	TRBJ2-2
TGTGCCTGGAGTGCTTCAGTCGAGCAGTACTTC	CAWSASVEQYF	.	TRBV30	TRBJ2-7
TGCAGCGTCGGGACTAGCGGGCCCGGAGGGGGAGAGACCCAGTACTTC	CSVGTSGPGGGETQYF	TRBD2	TRBV29-1	TRBJ2-5
TGTGCCAGCAGTAGACCCAGGGGGCCGGAGACCCAGTACTTC	CASSRPRGPETQYF	TRBD1	TRBV28	TRBJ2-5
TGCGCCAGCAGCTTGCCTGCCTCTCAAGGGGACGAGCAGTACTTC	CASSLPASQGDEQYF	.	TRBV5-1	TRBJ2-7
TGTGCCAGCAGCTTGAGTGGTGTGGCGAGGAACACTGAAGCTTTCTTT	CASSLSGVARNTEAFF	.	TRBV5-4	TRBJ1-1
TGTGCCAGCACCGCGGGGGGTCTGGCGGGACTGGGGGATGGCTACACCTTC	CASTAGGLAGLGDGYTF	.	TRBV9	TRBJ1-2
TGTGCCAGCAGCCCCATCGTGGTAGCTGAGACCCAGTACTTC	CASSPIVVAETQYF	.	TRBV11-2	TRBJ2-5
TGTGCCAGCAGCAAAGCCCCTTTTCCAGACGACAAAAACATTCAGTACTTC	CASSKAPFPDDKNIQYF	.	TRBV21-1	TRBJ2-4